These 25 T cell receptor beta chains share one sample of origin, sequenced in a study of blood T cell repertoires in COVID-19. TCRdb's copy holds only in-frame clones and misses some; the assay was immunoSEQ multiplex PCR. The sample shows about 78,000 clones, around 90% of them seen only once. The specimen was peripheral blood. These receptors were obtained from a woman aged 80 or older with active or convalescent COVID-19.

The chain joins TRBV3-1 (or the pseudogene TRBV3-2) to TRBJ1-3, with unresolved D. Germline CDR1 is LGHDT and CDR2 is YNNKEL (reference sequence). The CDR3 extends over 13 amino acids. V lost 3 bases and J lost 2, with 5 bases in between. The CDR3: CASSHVAGNTIYF. In nucleotides, the CDR3 is TGTGCCAGCAGCCATGTAGCTGGAAACACCATATATTTT.

This clone was seen a single time. The chain has TRBV6-2 or TRBV6-3 and TRBJ2-7; 7 nucleotides agree with TRBD2. The CDR3 loop spans 19 amino acids. CDR1 is MNHEY, CDR2 SVGEGT, per germline. The junction had 23 bases not matched to a gene; V was cut back by 6 bases and J by 3 bases. The CDR3 loop reads CASSHRRSLAASGGYEQYF. CDR3 sequence (DNA): TGTGCCAGCAGCCACCGAAGGTCGCTAGCGGCCTCGGGGGGCTACGAGCAGTACTTC.

This chain joins TRBV30 and TRBJ2-3; 9 bases are shared with TRBD2. Germline CDR1 reads GTSNPN; CDR2 reads SVGIG (reference sequence). The CDR3 has 16 amino acids. The junction had 10 bases not matched to a gene; V was cut back by 2 bases and J by 4 bases. The CDR3 reads CAWSKTGTSHSDTQYF. The CDR3 region has the DNA TGTGCCTGGAGTAAAACCGGGACTAGCCATTCAGATACGCAGTATTTT.

V and J are TRBV12-3 or TRBV12-4 and TRBJ2-2; D is undetermined. This CDR3 is 13 amino acids long. Trimming took 9 bases from V and 0 from J, leaving 8 bases between them. CDR3 DNA sequence: TGTGCCAGAGACTTAGCGAACACCGGGGAGCTGTTTTTT. Protein product: CARDLANTGELFF.

This chain connects TRBV28 to TRBJ1-2; possible D gene TRBD1, 6 bases. CDR3 size: 12 residues. V lost 7 bases, J lost 4 bases, and 10 bases lay in between. Germline values: CDR1 MDHEN, CDR2 SYDVKM. The chain's CDR3 is CASTPDSYGYTF. In DNA form, the CDR3 reads TGTGCCAGCACCCCGGACAGCTATGGCTACACCTTC.

The genes are TRBV29-1 and TRBJ2-7; 7 nucleotides align to TRBD1. CDR3 size: 13 residues. Germline-derived CDR1 and CDR2 are SQVTM and ANQGSEA. After removal of 7 bases from V and 0 bases from J, the junction contained 6 bases not matched to a gene. CDR3 in amino acids: CSGRQGSSYEQYF. In nucleotides, the CDR3 is TGCAGCGGCCGACAGGGCAGCTCCTACGAGCAGTACTTC.

The chain is built from TRBV19 and TRBJ2-7, with a possible D match to TRBD2 (6 bases). Germline values: CDR1 LNHDA, CDR2 SQIVND (reference sequence). The germline V and J ends were trimmed by 9 bases and 0 bases, with 9 bases remaining between them. This CDR3 spans 12 amino acids. The CDR3 here is CASGGPSYEQYF. The CDR3 region has the DNA TGTGCCAGCGGAGGGCCCTCCTACGAGCAGTACTTC.

The chain employs TRBV5-6 and TRBJ2-7; D not resolved. With 4 bases removed from V and 1 base from J, the gap between germline ends came to 12 bases. This CDR3 comprises 14 residues. From germline, CDR1 is SGHDT and CDR2 YYEEEE. CDR3 sequence (DNA): TGTGCCAGCAGCCTCCCGGAGAGGTCCTACGAGCAGTACTTC. Protein: CASSLPERSYEQYF.

The V gene is TRBV7-6, the J gene TRBJ1-4, with D possibly being TRBD1 (6 bases). V gave up 5 bases and J gave up 6 bases, with 16 bases separating them. CDR1 is SGHVS and CDR2 is FNYEAQ in the germline V gene. The CDR3 sequence is 15 residues long. Here the CDR3 DNA reads TGTGCCAGCAGCCTTCAGGGGATGATAGATGAAAAACTGTTTTTT. Protein sequence: CASSLQGMIDEKLFF.

The CDR3 DNA follows: TGTGCCAGCAGCCCCCAGGGGATGGGGGGCTACACCTTC. Its translation is CASSPQGMGGYTF. The chain recombines TRBV7-9 with TRBJ1-2; possible D gene TRBD1, 6 bases. Germline CDR1 is SEHNR and CDR2 is FQNEAQ (reference sequence). The CDR3 length is 13 residues. Trimming cost V 5 bases and J 8 bases, with 15 bases left between them. Filled out from reference TRBV7-9 and TRBJ1-2, the complete variable domain reads DTGVSQNPRHKITKRGQNVTFRCDPISEHNRLYWYRQTLGQGPEFLTYFQNEAQLEKSRLLSDRFSAERPKGSFSTLEIQRTEQGDSAMYLCASSPQGMGGYTFGSGTRLTVV.

The genes are TRBV15 and TRBJ1-1, with 7 nucleotides matching TRBD1. V lost 1 base, J lost 4 bases, and 6 bases stayed unmatched. The CDR3 covers 15 residues. Germline V gene data show CDR1 as LNHNV and CDR2 as YYDKDF (reference sequence). CDR3 sequence (DNA): TGTGCCACCAGCAGAGGCAGGGGGTTAGGCACTGAAGCTTTCTTT. Its protein product is CATSRGRGLGTEAFF.

This chain joins TRBV4-1 and TRBJ2-2, with 7 positions matching TRBD1. The V gene's germline CDR1 is MGHRA and CDR2 YSYEKL. Trimming took 4 bases from V and 3 from J; bases not matched to a gene: 2. CDR3 size: 14 residues. The DNA for the CDR3 is TGCGCCAGCAGCCGCGGACAGGACACCGGGGAGCTGTTTTTT. This gives the protein CASSRGQDTGELFF.

The V call is TRBV5-1, the J call TRBJ2-5; TRBD2 agrees at 9 bases. The CDR3 contains 15 residues. The trim removed 1 base at V and 0 bases at J, leaving 1 base unmatched. Per germline, CDR1 SGHRS and CDR2 YFSETQ. The CDR3 DNA sequence: TGCGCCAGCAGCTTGTTAGCGGGGGACCAAGAGACCCAGTACTTC. Its protein product is CASSLLAGDQETQYF.

This clone was found once. This chain uses TRBV6-2 or TRBV6-3 with TRBJ2-3; 8 bases agree with TRBD1. V shed 5 bases, J shed 0 bases, and the junction held 4 bases outside the gene matches. Germline loops: CDR1 MNHEY, CDR2 SVGEGT. CDR3 length: 15 amino acids. CDR3 sequence (DNA): TGTGCCAGCAGTGACCGGACAGGGAGCACAGATACGCAGTATTTT. This encodes CASSDRTGSTDTQYF.

This chain links TRBV6-1 with TRBJ2-5; D call uncertain. V was trimmed by 1 base and J by 5 bases, leaving 8 bases between them. The CDR3 totals 13 residues. CDR1 is MNHNS and CDR2 is SASEGT in the germline V gene. The CDR3 nucleotides are TGTGCCAGCAGTGAAGGCCTGCGGGAGACCCAGTACTTC. It translates to CASSEGLRETQYF.

The V and J genes are TRBV23-1 and TRBJ1-4; the D gene is possibly TRBD1 (6 bases). TRBV23-1 is marked as an open reading frame, function uncertain. Trimming cost V 3 bases and J 6 bases, with 14 bases left between them. The length of the CDR3 is 15 residues. The CDR3 reads CASSQRGGKDEKLFF. For the CDR3, the DNA is TGCGCCAGCAGTCAGAGGGGGGGTAAGGATGAAAAACTGTTTTTT.

The chain couples TRBV2 to TRBJ2-2; 9 nucleotides align to TRBD1. This CDR3 region has 15 residues. CDR1 is SNHLY, CDR2 FYNNEI, per germline. V was pared by 8 bases and J by 4 bases, with 8 bases of the junction left unmatched. The DNA of the CDR3 is TGTGCCAGCTCAAACAGGGGGCAAGGCACCGGGGAGCTGTTTTTT. Its protein is CASSNRGQGTGELFF.

This chain links TRBV2 with TRBJ2-5; the D gene is possibly TRBD1 (6 bases). Trimming cost V 6 bases and J 4 bases, with 18 bases left between them. The CDR3 has 15 residues. Germline V gives CDR1 SNHLY, CDR2 FYNNEI. The CDR3 nucleotides read TGTGCCAGCAGGGGTGGACAGACTCCTACAGAGACCCAGTACTTC. Protein sequence: CASRGGQTPTETQYF.

This chain uses TRBV19 with TRBJ2-1; 7 bases are shared with TRBD2. Germline assignment: CDR1 LNHDA and CDR2 SQIVND (reference sequence). The CDR3 spans 12 residues. V lost 8 bases to trimming and J lost 5 bases; unmatched junction nucleotides: 3. The CDR3 spells CASGLVNNEQFF. The CDR3 nucleotides read TGTGCCAGTGGACTAGTTAACAATGAGCAGTTCTTC.

J is TRBJ1-1 and V is TRBV3-1 (or the pseudogene TRBV3-2), with D possibly being TRBD1 (5 bases). The germline CDR1 and CDR2 sequences are LGHDT and YNNKEL (reference sequence). This CDR3 comprises 14 residues. V gave up 4 bases and J gave up 6 bases, with 15 bases separating them. Here the CDR3 reads CASSPWGRGAEAFF. In DNA, the CDR3 is TGTGCCAGCAGCCCTTGGGGAAGGGGCGCTGAAGCTTTCTTT.

This clone is deemed medium-sized. The chain couples TRBV5-4 to TRBJ1-5; 7 bases map to TRBD1. The V and J ends lost 2 bases and 4 bases, in that order; junction bases with no gene match: 3. Germline lookup yields CDR1 SGHNT and CDR2 YYREEE (reference sequence). CDR3 length: 14 residues. As DNA, the CDR3 is TGTGCCAGCAGCTTACCGGGACAGAATCAGCCCCAGCATTTT. Protein: CASSLPGQNQPQHF.

This chain joins TRBV29-1 and TRBJ1-3, with D possibly matching TRBD1 (6 bases). The CDR3 spans 14 residues. Trimming stripped 7 bases from V and 0 bases from J, with 13 bases between. Germline assignment: CDR1 SQVTM and CDR2 ANQGSEA. The CDR3 loop is CSAGQGSSGNTIYF. The CDR3 DNA reads as TGCAGCGCGGGACAAGGGAGCTCTGGAAACACCATATATTTT.

Only one count was recorded for this clone. The rearrangement uses TRBV7-9 and TRBJ2-3; 9 bases are shared with TRBD1. The V and J ends lost 5 bases and 6 bases, in that order; junction bases with no gene match: 12. The V gene's germline CDR1 is SEHNR and CDR2 FQNEAQ (reference sequence). The CDR3 length is 16 residues. The CDR3 DNA reads TGTGCCAGCAGCCGGGACAGGGCCCTTCGTAAGGATACGCAGTATTTT. Encoded protein: CASSRDRALRKDTQYF. The full variable domain, completed using reference TRBV7-9 and TRBJ2-3, is DTGVSQNPRHKITKRGQNVTFRCDPISEHNRLYWYRQTLGQGPEFLTYFQNEAQLEKSRLLSDRFSAERPKGSFSTLEIQRTEQGDSAMYLCASSRDRALRKDTQYFGPGTRLTVL.

The gene calls are TRBV9 and TRBJ2-1, with a tentative D call TRBD2 (6 bases). Germline assignment: CDR1 SGDLS and CDR2 YYNGEE. The CDR3 loop spans 13 amino acids. Trimming took off 3 bases at V and 12 bases at J, with 16 bases between the two ends. Here the CDR3 DNA reads TGTGCCAGCAGCGCCCCCGGGGGACTTCGGCAGTTCTTC. It is translated as CASSAPGGLRQFF.

The chain carries TRBV5-5 and TRBJ1-6; 7 nucleotides match TRBD1. The CDR3 spans 15 residues. Per the germline V gene, CDR1 is SGHKS and CDR2 is YYEKEE (reference sequence). After removal of 0 bases from V and 10 bases from J, the junction contained 7 bases not matched to a gene. The CDR3 region is CASSLAQQGRSPLHF. The CDR3 DNA reads TGTGCCAGCAGCTTGGCCCAACAGGGGCGCTCACCCCTCCACTTT.